These 21 T cell receptor beta chains originate from one sample sequenced in a study of blood T cell repertoires in COVID-19. TCRdb keeps only in-frame clones here, not all; method: immunoSEQ multiplex PCR. Among under 150,000 clones, 84% were seen once, and the ten largest hold less than 50%. The material sequenced was peripheral blood. The receptors originated from a human donor in a cohort sampled during active COVID-19.

V is TRBV29-1 and J is TRBJ2-2; 10 bases are shared with TRBD2. The CDR3 has 14 amino acids. The J segment lost 7 bases and the V segment lost 6 bases, leaving 8 bases of the junction unmatched. Germline CDR1 SQVTM, CDR2 ANQGSEA. The CDR3 DNA reads as TGCAGCGTGCCGCTAGCGGGGGTTGGCGGGGAGCTGTTTTTT. Its translation: CSVPLAGVGGELFF.

This chain uses TRBV6-1 with TRBJ1-4; 7 bases align to TRBD1. The CDR3 sequence is 16 residues long. J was trimmed by 3 bases and V by 3 bases; bases with no gene match: 7. Per germline, CDR1 MNHNS and CDR2 SASEGT. The CDR3 reads CASSDPGQGANEKLFF. The CDR3 bases are TGTGCCAGCAGTGATCCTGGGCAGGGGGCTAATGAAAAACTGTTTTTT.

This clone occurred a few times. The chain recombines TRBV30 with TRBJ1-1; D gene unclear. CDR1 is GTSNPN and CDR2 is SVGIG in the germline V gene (reference sequence). V was pared by 0 bases and J by 0 bases, with 8 bases between. This CDR3 spans 14 amino acids. Here the CDR3 DNA reads TGTGCCTGGAGTGTGGGCAGGATGAACACTGAAGCTTTCTTT. Translated: CAWSVGRMNTEAFF.

This chain's CDR3 is CSVLGHLNTGELFF. DNA for the CDR3: TGCAGCGTTTTAGGACACCTGAACACCGGGGAGCTGTTTTTT. The rearrangement uses TRBV29-1 and TRBJ2-2; tentative D call: TRBD1 (5 bases). Germline loops: CDR1 SQVTM, CDR2 ANQGSEA. The CDR3 is 14 residues long. V was shortened by 5 bases and J by 1 base, with 11 bases between the two germline ends.

The V gene is TRBV4-1, the J gene TRBJ1-1; D is ambiguous. In germline, CDR1 is MGHRA, CDR2 YSYEKL. With 2 bases removed from V and 4 bases from J, the gap between germline ends came to 14 bases. The CDR3 is 15 residues long. The CDR3 bases are TGCGCCAGCAGCCAATTGAGGGAGGGCAGCACTGAAGCTTTCTTT. This translates into CASSQLREGSTEAFF.

The chain links TRBV11-3 to TRBJ2-5, with D unclear. The CDR3 has 11 amino acids. Germline-derived CDR1 and CDR2 are SGHNT and YENEEA. Trimming stripped 0 bases from V and 9 bases from J, with 5 bases between. The CDR3 reads CASSLDRSQYF. The CDR3 coding sequence is TGTGCCAGCAGCTTAGACAGGTCCCAGTACTTC.

The rearrangement uses TRBV6-5 and TRBJ2-4; possibly TRBD1 for D (6 bases). This CDR3 has 14 amino acids. V was shortened by 6 bases and J by 8 bases, with 17 bases between the two germline ends. CDR1 and CDR2 (germline): MNHEY, SVGAGI. The CDR3 nucleotides read TGTGCCAGCAGCCGGGGACACCCTCCGGACATTCAGTACTTC. Its protein is CASSRGHPPDIQYF.

This clone was counted a single time. The rearrangement joins TRBV7-2 to TRBJ2-1; D gene unclear. The CDR3 has 14 amino acids. V was trimmed by 4 bases and J by 9 bases, leaving 16 bases between them. CDR1 is SGHTA and CDR2 is FQGNSA in the germline V gene. The CDR3 here is CASSSTPFLGEQFF. As DNA, the CDR3 is TGTGCCAGCAGCTCGACTCCCTTTTTGGGTGAGCAGTTCTTC.

In its sample, this clone was seen a few times. This chain links TRBV2 with TRBJ1-1; D call uncertain. Germline CDR1 and CDR2: SNHLY and FYNNEI. The CDR3 is made up of 12 amino acids. V was clipped by 3 bases and J by 10 bases, with 12 bases between them. Written as DNA, the CDR3 is TGTGCCAGCAGTGACCGGGTCCGGGGAGCTTTCTTT. This gives the protein CASSDRVRGAFF.

This clone was observed a few times. This rearrangement joins TRBV5-1 to TRBJ2-2, with 8 bases lining up with TRBD1. Per the germline V gene, CDR1 is SGHRS and CDR2 is YFSETQ. The CDR3 runs to 15 residues. Trimming took 0 bases from V and 7 from J; bases not matched to a gene: 5. CDR3 sequence reads: CASSLGGQGVGELFF. DNA of the CDR3: TGCGCCAGCAGCTTGGGCGGACAGGGAGTCGGGGAGCTGTTTTTT.

The chain recombines TRBV5-5 with TRBJ2-7; 8 nucleotides agree with TRBD1. This CDR3 is built from 15 residues. The V and J ends lost 4 bases and 6 bases, in that order; junction bases with no gene match: 12. Per the germline V gene, CDR1 is SGHKS and CDR2 is YYEKEE (reference sequence). CDR3 loop: CASSGRTGLTSEQYF. The CDR3 coding sequence is TGTGCCAGCAGCGGGAGGACAGGGTTAACATCCGAGCAGTACTTC.

This clone was detected only once. The V call is TRBV5-1, the J call TRBJ2-1; 7 bases align to TRBD1. This CDR3 has 16 amino acids. J was trimmed by 9 bases and V by 1 base; bases with no gene match: 13. CDR1 is SGHRS and CDR2 is YFSETQ in the germline V gene. The CDR3 sequence: CASSLIGQVAQGEQFF. As DNA, the CDR3 is TGCGCCAGCAGCTTGATTGGACAGGTCGCCCAGGGTGAGCAGTTCTTC.

The CDR3 nucleotides are TGCGCCAGCAGAGCCCCCGGACTAGCGGGGGTCTTCTACGAGCAGTACTTC. This sequence encodes CASRAPGLAGVFYEQYF. V and J are TRBV5-1 and TRBJ2-7; 13 bases line up with TRBD2. The germline CDR1 and CDR2 sequences are SGHRS and YFSETQ. CDR3 size: 17 residues. J lost 3 bases, V lost 5 bases, and 11 bases had no gene match.

The chain links TRBV7-9 to TRBJ2-7; 7 nucleotides agree with TRBD2. The V gene end was trimmed by 5 bases and the J gene end by 0 bases; junction bases not matched to a gene: 7. Germline CDR1 and CDR2: SEHNR and FQNEAQ (reference sequence). This CDR3 spans 15 amino acids. CDR3 in DNA: TGTGCCAGCAGCCAGCCTAGCGGCGGCTCCTACGAGCAGTACTTC. Translation: CASSQPSGGSYEQYF.

The chain employs TRBV7-8 and TRBJ1-4; 7 bases match TRBD1. CDR3 length: 16 amino acids. Germline V gene sequence: CDR1 SGHVS, CDR2 FQNEAQ. V dropped 4 bases and J dropped 7; count of bases not matched to a gene: 12. In nucleotides, the CDR3 is TGTGCCAGCAGCTCAGGGACCGGGACAGCCCTTGAAAAACTGTTTTTT. Protein: CASSSGTGTALEKLFF. The full variable domain, completed using reference TRBV7-8 and TRBJ1-4, is GAGVSQSPRYKVAKRGQDVALRCDPISGHVSLFWYQQALGQGPEFLTYFQNEAQLDKSGLPSDRFFAERPEGSVSTLKIQRTQQEDSAVYLCASSSGTGTALEKLFFGSGTQLSVL.

The rearrangement joins TRBV10-3 to TRBJ1-2, with a weak D call TRBD1 (6 bases). Per the germline V gene, CDR1 is ENHRY and CDR2 is SYGVKD. V was cut by 6 bases and J by 5 bases, with 16 bases left in between. The CDR3 has 14 residues. CDR3 amino acids: CAIRDSLQGYGYTF. The CDR3 DNA follows: TGTGCCATCAGGGACAGCCTACAAGGGTATGGCTACACCTTC.

V is TRBV3-1 (or the pseudogene TRBV3-2) and J is TRBJ1-1; D remains unclear. V lost 5 bases, J lost 1 base, and 5 bases lay in between. The CDR3 contains 12 residues. The germline CDR1 and CDR2 sequences are LGHDT and YNNKEL (reference sequence). The CDR3 nucleotides read TGTGCCAGCAGCTACAGGAACACTGAAGCTTTCTTT. Its translation: CASSYRNTEAFF.

This clone was recorded a few times. The chain is built from TRBV21-1 and TRBJ2-7; TRBD1, the table's D call, was not compared with the DNA. TRBV21-1 is recorded as a pseudogene. There are 16 residues in the CDR3. The CDR3 sequence: CAILTPWGRGPYEQYF. The CDR3 bases are TGTGCCATCCTCACTCCCTGGGGCAGGGGGCCCTACGAGCAGTACTTC.

V and J are TRBV7-9 and TRBJ2-1; tentative D call: TRBD1 (7 bases). This CDR3 is built from 16 residues. Germline lookup yields CDR1 SEHNR and CDR2 FQNEAQ (reference sequence). Trimming left V 6 bases short and J 3 bases short, with 18 bases between. The CDR3 loop reads CASSGIRGAGYNEQFF. Written as DNA, the CDR3 is TGTGCCAGCAGTGGCATCAGGGGGGCAGGCTACAATGAGCAGTTCTTC.

V is TRBV5-1 and J is TRBJ2-5, with a tentative D call TRBD2 (5 bases). Germline CDR1 is SGHRS and CDR2 is YFSETQ. This CDR3 spans 15 amino acids. V shed 6 bases and J shed 4 bases, with 19 bases lying between them. The CDR3 DNA is TGCGCCAGCACCCCCCAAGGCGAGAGCGGAGAGACCCAGTACTTC. Its protein is CASTPQGESGETQYF.

J is TRBJ1-1 and V is TRBV30; tentatively, D is TRBD1 (6 bases). The germline V gene has CDR1 GTSNPN and CDR2 SVGIG (reference sequence). The CDR3 is 17 residues long. Trimming took 0 bases from V and 0 from J, leaving 17 bases between them. CDR3 sequence reads: CAWSVWATGRVNTEAFF. The CDR3, as DNA: TGTGCCTGGAGTGTTTGGGCGACAGGACGGGTGAACACTGAAGCTTTCTTT.